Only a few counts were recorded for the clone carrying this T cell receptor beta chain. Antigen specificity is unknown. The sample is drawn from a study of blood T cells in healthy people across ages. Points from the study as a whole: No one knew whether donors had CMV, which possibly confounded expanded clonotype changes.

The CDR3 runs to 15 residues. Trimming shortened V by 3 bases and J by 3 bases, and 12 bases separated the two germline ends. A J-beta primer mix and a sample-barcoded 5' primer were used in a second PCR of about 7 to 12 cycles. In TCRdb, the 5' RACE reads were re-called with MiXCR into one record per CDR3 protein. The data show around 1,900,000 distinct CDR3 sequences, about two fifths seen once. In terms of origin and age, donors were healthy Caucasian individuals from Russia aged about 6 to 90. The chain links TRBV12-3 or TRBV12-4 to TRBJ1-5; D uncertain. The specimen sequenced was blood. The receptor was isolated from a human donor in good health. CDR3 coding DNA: TGTGCCAGCAGTTTCGGTGGCGCAAACAATCAGCCCCAGCATTTT. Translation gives CASSFGGANNQPQHF.